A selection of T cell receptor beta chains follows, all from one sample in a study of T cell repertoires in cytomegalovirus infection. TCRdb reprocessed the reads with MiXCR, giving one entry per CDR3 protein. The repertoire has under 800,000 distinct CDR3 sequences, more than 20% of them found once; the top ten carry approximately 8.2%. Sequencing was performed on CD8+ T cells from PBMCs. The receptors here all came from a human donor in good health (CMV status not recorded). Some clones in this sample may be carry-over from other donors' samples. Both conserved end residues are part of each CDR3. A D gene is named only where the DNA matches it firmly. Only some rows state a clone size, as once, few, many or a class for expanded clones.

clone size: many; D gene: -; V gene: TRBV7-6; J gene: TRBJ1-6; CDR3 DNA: TGTGCCAGCAGCTTAGCACAGGGTGGGTTTAATTCACCCCTCCACTTT; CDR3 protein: CASSLAQGGFNSPLHF
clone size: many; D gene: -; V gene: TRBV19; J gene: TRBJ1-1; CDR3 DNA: TGTGCCAGTAGTATAGGCGCGCGGCGCACTGAAGCTTTCTTT; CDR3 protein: CASSIGARRTEAFF
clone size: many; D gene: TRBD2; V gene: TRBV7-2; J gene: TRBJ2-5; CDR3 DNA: TGTGCCAGCAAAACTAGCGGGGGGCAGGGGACCCAGTACTTC; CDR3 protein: CASKTSGGQGTQYF
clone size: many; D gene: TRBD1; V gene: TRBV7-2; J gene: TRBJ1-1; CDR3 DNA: TGTGCCAGCAGCCCCACAGGGGTTGAGGAAGCTTTCTTT; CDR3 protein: CASSPTGVEEAFF
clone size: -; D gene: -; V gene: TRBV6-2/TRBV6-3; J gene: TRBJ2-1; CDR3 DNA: TGTGCCAGCAGCCCAGTCCCTCAGCGGGGACAGCAGCAGTTCTTC; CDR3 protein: CASSPVPQRGQQQFF
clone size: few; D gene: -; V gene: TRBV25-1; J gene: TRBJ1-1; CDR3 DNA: TGTGCCAGCAGGGACGGGGGTCGCGGCACTGAAGCTTTCTTT; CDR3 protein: CASRDGGRGTEAFF
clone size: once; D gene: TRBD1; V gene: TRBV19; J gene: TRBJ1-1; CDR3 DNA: TGTGCCAGTAGTATAGGACCCTTTTACCCCGGGACAGGGGGCAGGAAAACTGAAGCTTTCTTT; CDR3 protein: CASSIGPFYPGTGGRKTEAFF
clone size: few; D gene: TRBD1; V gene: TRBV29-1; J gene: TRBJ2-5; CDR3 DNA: TGCAGCGTAGAGGGACAGGGGATATTTGTCCGGGAGACCCAGTACTTC; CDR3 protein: CSVEGQGIFVRETQYF
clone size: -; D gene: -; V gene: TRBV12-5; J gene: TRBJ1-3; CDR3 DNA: TGTGCTAGTGGTTTAGAGGGAAACACCATATATTTT; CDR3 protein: CASGLEGNTIYF
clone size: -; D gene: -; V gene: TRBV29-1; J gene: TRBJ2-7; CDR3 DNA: TGCAGCATCGTTGGCCTAGACCGAAACTACGAGCAGTACTTC; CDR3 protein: CSIVGLDRNYEQYF
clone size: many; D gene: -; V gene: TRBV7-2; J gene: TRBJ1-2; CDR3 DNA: TGTGCCAGCAGCCCGAGATCTAGTAACTATGGCTACACCTTC; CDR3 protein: CASSPRSSNYGYTF
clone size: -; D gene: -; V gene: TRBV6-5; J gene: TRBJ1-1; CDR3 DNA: TGTGCCAGCAGTACAGCGATGGGGAACACTGAAGCTTTCTTT; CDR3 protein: CASSTAMGNTEAFF
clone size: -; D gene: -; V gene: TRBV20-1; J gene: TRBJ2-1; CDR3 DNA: TGCAGTTCCCGGACAGAGCTTGAGCAGTTCTTC; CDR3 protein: CSSRTELEQFF
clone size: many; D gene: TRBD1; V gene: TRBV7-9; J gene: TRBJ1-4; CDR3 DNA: TGTGCCACCCAACCCCGACAGGGAGGTAATGAAAAACTGTTTTTT; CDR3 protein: CATQPRQGGNEKLFF
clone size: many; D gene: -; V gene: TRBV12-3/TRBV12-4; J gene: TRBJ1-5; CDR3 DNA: TGTGCCAGCAGTTTAGCGCGGGGTCTTCAGCCCCAGCATTTT; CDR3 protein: CASSLARGLQPQHF
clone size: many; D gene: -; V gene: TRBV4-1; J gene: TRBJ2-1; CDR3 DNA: TGCGCCAGCAGCCAAGGGTACAGCTACAATGAGCAGTTCTTC; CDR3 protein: CASSQGYSYNEQFF
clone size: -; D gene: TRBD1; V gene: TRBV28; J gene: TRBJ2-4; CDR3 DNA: TGTGCCAGCAGTTTAGGCCCCGAACAGGGGATTCAGTACTTC; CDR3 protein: CASSLGPEQGIQYF
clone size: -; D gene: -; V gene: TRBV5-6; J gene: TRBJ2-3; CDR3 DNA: TGTGTCAGCAGCTTGTCCGGGGTTGGAGATACGCAGTATTTT; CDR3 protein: CVSSLSGVGDTQYF
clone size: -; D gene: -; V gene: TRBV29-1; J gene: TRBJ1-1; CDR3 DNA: TGCAGCGTTGAACTTGAGAACACTGAAGCTTTCTTT; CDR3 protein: CSVELENTEAFF
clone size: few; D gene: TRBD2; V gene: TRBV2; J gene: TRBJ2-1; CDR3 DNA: TGTGCCAGCAGTGAACTCGCGGGGGAACCAGATGAGCAGTTCTTC; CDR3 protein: CASSELAGEPDEQFF
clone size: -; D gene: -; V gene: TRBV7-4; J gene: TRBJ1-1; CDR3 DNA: TGTGCCAGCAGCTGGGACTACACTGAAGCTTTCTTT; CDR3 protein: CASSWDYTEAFF
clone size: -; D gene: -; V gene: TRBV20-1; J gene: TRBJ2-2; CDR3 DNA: TGCAGTGCTAGAGCCCAGCCCCGGGGTTTCACCGGGGAGCTGTTTTTT; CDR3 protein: CSARAQPRGFTGELFF
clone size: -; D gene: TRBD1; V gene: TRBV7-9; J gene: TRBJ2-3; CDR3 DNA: TGTGCCAGCTTGGGGGACAGGGGGCGAGATACGCAGTATTTT; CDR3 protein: CASLGDRGRDTQYF
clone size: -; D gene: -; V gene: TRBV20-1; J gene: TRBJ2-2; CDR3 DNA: TGCAGTGCTAGTGGGCAGGGTGGCACCGGGGAGCTGTTTTTT; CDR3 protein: CSASGQGGTGELFF
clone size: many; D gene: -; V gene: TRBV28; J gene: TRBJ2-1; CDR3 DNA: TGTGCCAGCAGTTTATCTTTGGGACAAAACTACAATGAGCAGTTCTTC; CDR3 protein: CASSLSLGQNYNEQFF
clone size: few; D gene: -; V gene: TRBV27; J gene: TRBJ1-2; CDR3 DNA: TGTGCCAGCGCCTTGGAATGGAACTATGGCTACACCTTC; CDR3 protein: CASALEWNYGYTF
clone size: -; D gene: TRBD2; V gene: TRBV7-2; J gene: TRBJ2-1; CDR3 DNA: TGTGCCAGCAGCCTCCTCCCTCCCGGCGGGGGGGGTTCCTACAATGAGCAGTTCTTC; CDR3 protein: CASSLLPPGGGGSYNEQFF
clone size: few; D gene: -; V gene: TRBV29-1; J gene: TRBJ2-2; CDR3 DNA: TGCAGCGTTGGGACAAGAGGAGGGTCGAACACCGGGGAGCTGTTTTTT; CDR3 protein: CSVGTRGGSNTGELFF
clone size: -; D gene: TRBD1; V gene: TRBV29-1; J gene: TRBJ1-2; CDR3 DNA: TGCAGCGTCCCTGGACAGGGACAAAACTATGGCTACACCTTC; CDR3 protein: CSVPGQGQNYGYTF
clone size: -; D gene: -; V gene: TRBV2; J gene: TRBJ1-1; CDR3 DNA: TGTGCCACCGTTCAGTACACTGAAGCTTTCTTT; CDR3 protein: CATVQYTEAFF
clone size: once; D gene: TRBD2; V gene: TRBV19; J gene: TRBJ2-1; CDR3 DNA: TGTGCCAGTAGTATCGGGCAGCGGGGTGAGCAGTTCTTC; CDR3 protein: CASSIGQRGEQFF
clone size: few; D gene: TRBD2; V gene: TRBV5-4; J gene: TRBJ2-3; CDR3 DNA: TGTGCCAGCAGCTTGTTCCCTAGCGGGGGGTTTGATACGCAGTATTTT; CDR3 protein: CASSLFPSGGFDTQYF
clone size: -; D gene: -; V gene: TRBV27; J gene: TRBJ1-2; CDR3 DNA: TGTGCCAGCAGTTGGGTCGGCGGGGGTGACTACACCTTC; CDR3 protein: CASSWVGGGDYTF
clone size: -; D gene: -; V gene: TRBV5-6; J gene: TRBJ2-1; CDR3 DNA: TGTGCCAGCAGCTTGGAAGAGGGCTCCTACAATGAGCAGTTCTTC; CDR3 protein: CASSLEEGSYNEQFF
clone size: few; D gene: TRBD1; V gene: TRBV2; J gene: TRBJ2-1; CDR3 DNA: TGTGCCAGAAGTAACCGGACAGGCTACAATGAGCAGTTCTTC; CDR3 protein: CARSNRTGYNEQFF
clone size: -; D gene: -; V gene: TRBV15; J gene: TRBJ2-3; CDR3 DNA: TGTGCCACCAGCACAGGCGGGGCGGCAGATACGCAGTATTTT; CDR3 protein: CATSTGGAADTQYF
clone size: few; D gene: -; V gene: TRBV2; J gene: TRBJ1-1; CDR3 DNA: TGTGCCAGCGGGGCAGGGGCGATCACTGAAGCTTTCTTT; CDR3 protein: CASGAGAITEAFF
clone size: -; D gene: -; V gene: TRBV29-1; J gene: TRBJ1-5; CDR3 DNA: TGCAGCGTTGAGACTGGCCGGCCCAATCAGCCCCAGCATTTT; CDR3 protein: CSVETGRPNQPQHF
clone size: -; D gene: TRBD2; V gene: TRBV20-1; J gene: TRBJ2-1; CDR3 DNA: TGCAGTTGTACTAGCGAACCTTCCTACAATGAGCAGTTCTTC; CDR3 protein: CSCTSEPSYNEQFF
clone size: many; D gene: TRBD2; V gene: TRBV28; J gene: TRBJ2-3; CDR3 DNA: TGTGCCAGCAGTCTGTCTGGAGCGGGGGGATACACAGATACGCAGTATTTT; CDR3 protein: CASSLSGAGGYTDTQYF
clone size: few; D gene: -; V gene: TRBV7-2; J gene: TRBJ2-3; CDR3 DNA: TGTGCCAGCAGCGTGGATGGGGATACGCAGTATTTT; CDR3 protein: CASSVDGDTQYF
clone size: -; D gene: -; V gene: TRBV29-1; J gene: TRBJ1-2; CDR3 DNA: TGCAGCGTTGAATCAGGGTTGGGTGATGGCTACACCTTC; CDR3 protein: CSVESGLGDGYTF
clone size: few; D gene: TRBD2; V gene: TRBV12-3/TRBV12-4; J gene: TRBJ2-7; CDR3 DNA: TGTGCCGTGGGGGGGGCCTACGAGCAGTACTTC; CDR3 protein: CAVGGAYEQYF
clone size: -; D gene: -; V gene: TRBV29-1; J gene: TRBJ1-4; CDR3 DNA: TGCAGCGTTGAAGGGGGGGACGACAGCGCTTCTGGAAAACTGTTTTTT; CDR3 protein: CSVEGGDDSASGKLFF
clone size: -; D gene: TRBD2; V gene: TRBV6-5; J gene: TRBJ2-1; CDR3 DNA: TGTGCCAGCACGCCCGGGGGGAATGAGCAGTTCTTC; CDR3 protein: CASTPGGNEQFF
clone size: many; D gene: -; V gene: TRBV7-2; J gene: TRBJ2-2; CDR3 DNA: TGTGCCAGCAGCCGTCGGGGGGGGGAGCTGTTTTTT; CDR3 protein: CASSRRGGELFF
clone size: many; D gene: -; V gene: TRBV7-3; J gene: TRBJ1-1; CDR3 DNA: TGTGCCAGCAGCTTAGTTGGGGGAGAGACTGAAGCTTTCTTT; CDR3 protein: CASSLVGGETEAFF
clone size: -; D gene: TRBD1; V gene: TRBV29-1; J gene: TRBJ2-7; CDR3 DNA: TGCAGCGTTGAACCCTCGGACAGGGGGGGATCCTACGAGCAGTACTTC; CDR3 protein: CSVEPSDRGGSYEQYF
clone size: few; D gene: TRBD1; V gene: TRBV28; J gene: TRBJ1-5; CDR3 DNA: TGTGCCAGCAGTCCCCCGGGACAGGGATCTTGGGGCAATCAGCCCCAGCATTTT; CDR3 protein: CASSPPGQGSWGNQPQHF
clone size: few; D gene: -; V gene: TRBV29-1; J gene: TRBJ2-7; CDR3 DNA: TGCAGCGTTGGCGGGTTACCCTACGAGCAGTACTTC; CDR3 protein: CSVGGLPYEQYF
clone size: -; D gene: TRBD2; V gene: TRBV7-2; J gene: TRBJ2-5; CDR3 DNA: TGTGCCAGCAGCTTACTTCGCGGGGGGGCCGAAGAGACCCAGTACTTC; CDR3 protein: CASSLLRGGAEETQYF
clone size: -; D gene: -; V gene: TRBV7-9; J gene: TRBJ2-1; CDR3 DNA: TGTGCCAGCAGCCCTAGGTTGTACGGTGATACCAGCGAGCAGTTCTTC; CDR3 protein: CASSPRLYGDTSEQFF